This T cell receptor beta chain appears in the sequencing data of a study of beta chain features in type 1 diabetes. This clone was counted between two and nine times. The target antigen is unknown. Study findings and constraints: Patients with Type 1 diabetes showed moderately but significantly shorter TCRB CDR3s in all four CD4+ subsets.

The CDR3 runs 16 residues. Germline CDR1 reads PRHDT; CDR2 reads FYEKMQ (reference sequence). Trimming shortened V by 2 bases and J by 2 bases, and 14 bases separated the two germline ends. The authors reverse transcribed all of the isolated RNA, so sequencing captured expressed TCRB transcripts. Sequencing used immunoSEQ multiplex PCR; TCRdb keeps in-frame clones, though not all of them. Altogether nearly 700,000 clones are present, around an eighth being singletons, with the ten largest covering roughly 0.022%. The specimen sequenced was naive CD4+ T cells from blood. The source of this sequence is a man younger than 30 with type 1 diabetes. This sequence joins TRBV13 and TRBJ2-3, with D possibly TRBD1 on 6 matching bases. The CDR3 DNA reads as TGTGCCAGCAGCTTAATGCGTGGGGGCCACACAGATACGCAGTATTTT. Encoded protein: CASSLMRGGHTDTQYF.